A single sample is the source of the 17 T cell receptor beta chains below, sequenced in a study of human T cells and chemical hapten exposure. As to time point: pre-sensitization, week 0. Noted treatment: therapeutic diphenylcyclopropenone sensitization with weekly scalp DPC. TCRdb reprocessed the RACE reads with MiXCR, giving one entry per CDR3 protein. The sample gives around 260,000 distinct CDR3 sequences, about 8.1% of which show up once; about 2.5% is in the top ten. Specimen: whole blood, collected in connection with sensitization to the hapten diphenylcyclopropenone (DPC). These receptors all stem from a woman aged 40 to 50 with alopecia areata. Some clones in this sample may be carry-over from other donors' samples.

This clonotype was counted ten times or more. The V and J genes are TRBV11-3 and TRBJ2-5; the D gene is possibly TRBD1 (6 bases). Germline V gene sequence: CDR1 SGHNT, CDR2 YENEEA. This CDR3 is 15 amino acids long. Trimming removed 4 bases at V and 1 base at J, with 13 bases between. Written as DNA, the CDR3 is TGTGCCAGCAGCTCGCGCACAGGGAGCCAAGAGACCCAGTACTTC. This encodes CASSSRTGSQETQYF.

The chain links TRBV24-1 to TRBJ2-1, with 7 nucleotides matching TRBD1. The germline V gene encodes CDR1 KGHDR and CDR2 SFDVKD. The CDR3 is 14 residues long. J was trimmed by 3 bases and V by 3 bases; bases with no gene match: 1. CDR3 in amino acids: CATSDRDSYNEQFF. The CDR3 nucleotides are TGTGCCACCAGTGATCGGGACAGCTACAATGAGCAGTTCTTC.

This clonotype has only a few counts. The V and J genes are TRBV7-6 and TRBJ2-3, with D possibly matching TRBD1 (6 bases). Trimming took off 4 bases at V and 0 bases at J, with 14 bases between the two ends. CDR1 is SGHVS and CDR2 is FNYEAQ in the germline V gene. There are 16 residues in the CDR3. DNA of the CDR3: TGTGCCAGCAGCTCCGTGACCAGGGGAAGCACAGATACGCAGTATTTT. Translating gives CASSSVTRGSTDTQYF.

Many counts were recorded for this clonotype. The chain uses TRBV6-5 and TRBJ2-1; TRBD1 or TRBD2 may be the D gene (5 bases each). Per germline, CDR1 MNHEY and CDR2 SVGAGI. The ends were cut back, 6 bases at V and 8 bases at J, with 20 bases in the middle. The CDR3 contains 15 residues. The CDR3 reads CASRLGTTRRDEQFF. CDR3 DNA: TGTGCCAGCAGGCTCGGGACCACACGACGGGATGAGCAGTTCTTC.

The table lists this clonotype with many counts. This chain links TRBV24-1 with TRBJ1-1; the D gene is possibly TRBD1 (6 bases). The CDR3 is 12 amino acids. Trimming took 10 bases from V and 3 from J, leaving 11 bases between them. The germline gives CDR1 KGHDR, CDR2 SFDVKD. The CDR3 reads CATSSGDTEAFF. The CDR3 DNA follows: TGTGCCACTTCGTCAGGGGACACTGAAGCTTTCTTT.

This clonotype has a count of ten or more. The J gene is TRBJ1-2, the V gene TRBV7-3, with D unclear. V shed 3 bases and J shed 2 bases, with 7 bases lying between them. CDR1 is SGHTA and CDR2 is FQGTGA in the germline V gene. The CDR3 length is 13 residues. The CDR3 DNA follows: TGTGCCAGCAGCTTCGCTGGCAACTATGGCTACACCTTC. Residues: CASSFAGNYGYTF. The variable domain in full, with the rest retrieved from reference TRBV7-3 and TRBJ1-2, is GAGVSQTPSNKVTEKGKYVELRCDPISGHTALYWYRQSLGQGPEFLIYFQGTGAADDSGLPNDRFFAVRPEGSVSTLKIQRTERGDSAVYLCASSFAGNYGYTFGSGTRLTVV.

The table lists this clonotype with many counts. The chain employs TRBV6-2 or TRBV6-3 and TRBJ2-1; 10 bases match TRBD2. This CDR3 is 14 amino acids long. Germline CDR1 and CDR2: MNHEY and SVGEGT. The V gene end was trimmed by 7 bases and the J gene end by 12 bases; junction bases not matched to a gene: 12. The CDR3 here is CASNPAGGLVGQFF. DNA for the CDR3: TGTGCCAGCAATCCAGCGGGAGGGCTGGTTGGGCAGTTCTTC.

This clonotype came up many times. J is TRBJ1-1 and V is TRBV9; unclear D gene. This CDR3 has 14 residues. V was pared by 2 bases and J by 6 bases, with 14 bases between. CDR1 and CDR2 (germline): SGDLS, YYNGEE. For the CDR3, the DNA is TGTGCCAGCAGCGTGAACCCGGTCGGCCCTGAAGCTTTCTTT. Residues: CASSVNPVGPEAFF.

The V gene is TRBV12-3 or TRBV12-4, the J gene TRBJ1-6; 7 bases map to TRBD1. J was trimmed by 8 bases and V by 3 bases; bases with no gene match: 4. This CDR3 has 14 amino acids. The CDR3, as DNA: TGTGCCAGCAGTTTGAAACAGGGGTATTCACCCCTCCACTTT. This encodes CASSLKQGYSPLHF.

This clonotype occurred many times. This chain joins TRBV7-3 and TRBJ2-2; D is unclear. CDR3 length: 13 amino acids. The germline V gene encodes CDR1 SGHTA and CDR2 FQGTGA. Deletions cut 3 bases from V and 6 bases from J, with 8 bases between. CDR3 coding DNA: TGTGCCAGCAGCTTTGAAGGGTCCGGGGAGCTGTTTTTT. It is translated as CASSFEGSGELFF.

This clonotype was seen more than once but under ten times. This sequence joins TRBV6-5 and TRBJ2-3; D possibly corresponds to TRBD1 (5 bases). Per the germline V gene, CDR1 is MNHEY and CDR2 is SVGAGI. V was clipped by 9 bases and J by 1 base, with 17 bases between them. The CDR3 contains 15 residues. The CDR3 DNA is TGTGCCAGTAGGCCCGAAGGGGTGGGCACAGATACGCAGTATTTT. Translating it yields CASRPEGVGTDTQYF.

The rearrangement joins TRBV5-1 to TRBJ2-1; 7 bases are a match to TRBD2. This CDR3 spans 14 amino acids. The germline gives CDR1 SGHRS, CDR2 YFSETQ. Trimming at V came to 0 bases and at J to 8 bases, leaving 5 bases not matched to a gene. CDR3 sequence: CASSLGGREYEQFF. In DNA form, the CDR3 reads TGCGCCAGCAGCTTGGGAGGGCGGGAGTATGAGCAGTTCTTC.

This clonotype came up a few times. V and J are TRBV6-2 or TRBV6-3 and TRBJ2-6; D gene uncertain. The CDR3 is made up of 16 amino acids. V was clipped by 7 bases and J by 0 bases, with 13 bases between them. CDR1 and CDR2 from the germline V gene are MNHEY and SVGEGT. CDR3 in amino acids: CASTSGPISGANVLTF. The CDR3 DNA follows: TGTGCCAGCACTTCAGGCCCAATCTCTGGGGCCAACGTCCTGACTTTC.

This clonotype was detected only a few times. This rearrangement joins TRBV12-3 or TRBV12-4 to TRBJ2-2; D is uncertain. V shed 6 bases and J shed 0 bases, with 17 bases lying between them. CDR3 size: 17 residues. CDR3 sequence reads: CASSPGPSIANTGELFF. As DNA, the CDR3 is TGTGCCAGCAGCCCCGGACCGAGCATCGCGAACACCGGGGAGCTGTTTTTT.

The genes are TRBV7-2 and TRBJ1-5, with no clear D. Trimming took 2 bases from V and 6 from J, leaving 14 bases between them. This CDR3 region has 15 residues. Germline V gene lookup returns CDR1 SGHTA and CDR2 FQGNSA. DNA of the CDR3: TGTGCCAGCAGCTTAACTTTGGGAGATCCTCAGCCCCAGCATTTT. Translating it yields CASSLTLGDPQPQHF.

The rearrangement links TRBV12-3 or TRBV12-4 to TRBJ2-6; 8 nucleotides align to TRBD2. The CDR3 extends over 17 amino acids. V lost 3 bases and J lost 0; bases outside the gene matches: 4. Here the CDR3 DNA reads TGTGCCAGCAGTTTTTTAGCGGGGAGCTCTGGGGCCAACGTCCTGACTTTC. This codes for CASSFLAGSSGANVLTF.

The V and J genes are TRBV6-5 and TRBJ2-3, with 9 bases identical to TRBD1. Trimming at V came to 6 bases and at J to 2 bases, leaving 6 bases not matched to a gene. Germline CDR1 MNHEY, CDR2 SVGAGI. This CDR3 region has 15 residues. CDR3 region: CASRLGQGFTDTQYF. In DNA, the CDR3 is TGTGCCAGCAGATTGGGACAGGGTTTCACAGATACGCAGTATTTT.